One and the same sample provided the 8 T cell receptor beta chains below, sequenced in a study of blood T cell repertoires in COVID-19 (dated by TCRdb to the early 2020s). The library was made by the immunoSEQ multiplex PCR assay. Drawn from immuneACCESS, this table holds only the in-frame rearrangements with V and J called that TCRdb kept. Clones are partly lost; checked studies trace under half to an unresolved V gene and leave the rest unexplained. The sample yields 95,000 to 100,000 clones; around 84% were counted once. The ten biggest clones cover more than 1.5% of the sample. The sequencing input was peripheral blood. Source of these receptors: a woman aged 70-85 years with active or convalescent COVID-19.

The chain has TRBV5-4 and TRBJ1-1; no clear D. V lost 5 bases, J lost 3 bases, and 8 bases lay in between. The CDR3 spans 12 residues. CDR1 is SGHNT and CDR2 is YYREEE in the germline V gene (reference sequence). Here the CDR3 reads CASSNLDTEAFF. In nucleotides, the CDR3 is TGTGCCAGCAGTAATCTTGACACTGAAGCTTTCTTT.

This chain uses TRBV2 with TRBJ1-2; D is uncertain. The V and J ends lost 6 bases and 8 bases respectively, with 19 bases between them. The CDR3 is 14 amino acids. The V gene's germline CDR1 is SNHLY and CDR2 FYNNEI. The CDR3 DNA sequence: TGTGCCAGCAGAGACGGACTAAACCCTGGAGGCTACACCTTC. Amino acid sequence: CASRDGLNPGGYTF.

This chain links TRBV7-9 with TRBJ1-2; TRBD1 aligns across 9 bases. Germline CDR1 and CDR2: SEHNR and FQNEAQ (reference sequence). This CDR3 has 15 residues. The ends lost 5 bases at V and 2 bases at J; junction bases unmatched: 6. The CDR3: CASSAGQGGNYGYTF. CDR3 nucleotides: TGTGCCAGCAGCGCGGGACAGGGAGGCAACTATGGCTACACCTTC.

This rearrangement joins TRBV11-2 to TRBJ2-5; 13 nucleotides match TRBD2. V dropped 2 bases and J dropped 2; count of bases not matched to a gene: 5. The length of the CDR3 is 17 residues. CDR1 and CDR2 from the germline V gene are SGHAT and FQNNGV. The CDR3: CASSLQTSGGAQETQYF. CDR3 DNA: TGTGCCAGCAGCTTACAAACTAGCGGGGGGGCACAAGAGACCCAGTACTTC. Variable domain in full (rest from reference TRBV11-2 and TRBJ2-5): EAGVAQSPRYKIIEKRQSVAFWCNPISGHATLYWYQQILGQGPKLLIQFQNNGVVDDSQLPKDRFSAERLKGVDSTLKIQPAKLEDSAVYLCASSLQTSGGAQETQYFGPGTRLLVL.

V and J are TRBV2 and TRBJ1-4, with D maybe TRBD1 (6 bases). The germline gives CDR1 SNHLY, CDR2 FYNNEI. The V end was cut by 6 bases, the J end by 0 bases, with 11 bases between. The CDR3 is made up of 15 amino acids. CDR3 DNA: TGTGCCAGCAGCGGACAGCTAGCAACTAATGAAAAACTGTTTTTT. Protein product: CASSGQLATNEKLFF.

This clone showed up just once. This chain links TRBV30 with TRBJ1-6; 11 nucleotides line up with TRBD1. The length of the CDR3 is 13 residues. V was pared by 5 bases and J by 14 bases, with 8 bases of the junction left unmatched. Germline V lookup: CDR1 GTSNPN, CDR2 SVGIG (reference sequence). The CDR3 loop reads CAWDGTGGVTLHF. The CDR3 nucleotides read TGTGCCTGGGACGGGACAGGGGGAGTCACCCTCCACTTT. The variable domain in full, completed from reference TRBV30 and TRBJ1-6, reads SQTIHQWPATLVQPVGSPLSLECTVEGTSNPNLYWYRQAAGRGLQLLFYSVGIGQISSEVPQNLSASRPQDRQFILSSKKLLLSDSGFYLCAWDGTGGVTLHFGNGTRLTVT.

The gene calls are TRBV6-5 and TRBJ1-1; D ambiguous. The V gene's germline CDR1 is MNHEY and CDR2 SVGAGI. Between the trimmed V and J ends, which lost 4 bases and 0 bases, there was a span of 3 bases. The CDR3 extends over 12 amino acids. DNA for the CDR3: TGTGCCAGCAGTTCGGTGAACACTGAAGCTTTCTTT. Protein sequence: CASSSVNTEAFF.

The gene calls are TRBV24-1 and TRBJ1-2; D might be TRBD1 (5 bases). Germline CDR1 reads KGHDR; CDR2 reads SFDVKD. Trimming shortened V by 10 bases and J by 2 bases, and 10 bases separated the two germline ends. This CDR3 is built from 12 residues. The CDR3 DNA sequence: TGTGCCACGCAAGACAGAAACTATGGCTACACCTTC. Its protein is CATQDRNYGYTF.